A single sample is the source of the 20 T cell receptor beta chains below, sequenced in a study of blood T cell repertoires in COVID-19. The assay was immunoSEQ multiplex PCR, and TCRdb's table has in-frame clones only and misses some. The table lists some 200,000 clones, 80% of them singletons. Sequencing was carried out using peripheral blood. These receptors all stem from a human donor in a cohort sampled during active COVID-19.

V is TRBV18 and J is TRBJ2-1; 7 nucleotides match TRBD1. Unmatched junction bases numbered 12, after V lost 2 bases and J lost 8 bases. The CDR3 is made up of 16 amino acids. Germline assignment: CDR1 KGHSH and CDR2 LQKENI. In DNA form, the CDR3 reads TGTGCCAGCTCACCAGTCTGGGACAGTGAGGGCGATGAGCAGTTCTTC. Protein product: CASSPVWDSEGDEQFF.

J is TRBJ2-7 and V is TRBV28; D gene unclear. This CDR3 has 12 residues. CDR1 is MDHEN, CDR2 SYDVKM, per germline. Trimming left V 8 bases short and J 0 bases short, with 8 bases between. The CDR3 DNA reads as TGTGCCAGCGCGGAGAGCTCCTACGAGCAGTACTTC. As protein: CASAESSYEQYF.

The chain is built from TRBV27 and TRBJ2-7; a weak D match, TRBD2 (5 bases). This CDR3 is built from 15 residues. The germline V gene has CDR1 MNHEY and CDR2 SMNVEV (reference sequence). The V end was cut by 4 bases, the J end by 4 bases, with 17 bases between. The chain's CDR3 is CASSYGRPPGYEQYF. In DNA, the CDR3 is TGTGCCAGCAGTTACGGTAGACCCCCGGGATACGAGCAGTACTTC.

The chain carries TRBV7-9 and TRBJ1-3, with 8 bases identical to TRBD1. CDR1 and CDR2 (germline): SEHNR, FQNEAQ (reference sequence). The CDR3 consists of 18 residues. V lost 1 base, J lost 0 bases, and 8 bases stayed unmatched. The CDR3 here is CASSLGTGQGRSGNTIYF. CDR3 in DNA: TGTGCCAGCAGCTTAGGGACCGGACAGGGTCGCTCTGGAAACACCATATATTTT.

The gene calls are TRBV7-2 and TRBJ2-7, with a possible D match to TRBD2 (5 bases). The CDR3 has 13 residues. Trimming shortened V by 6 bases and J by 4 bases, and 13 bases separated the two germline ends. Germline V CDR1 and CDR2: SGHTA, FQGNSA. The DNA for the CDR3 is TGTGCCAGCAGTTACCCCGGGGAGTACGAGCAGTACTTC. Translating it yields CASSYPGEYEQYF.

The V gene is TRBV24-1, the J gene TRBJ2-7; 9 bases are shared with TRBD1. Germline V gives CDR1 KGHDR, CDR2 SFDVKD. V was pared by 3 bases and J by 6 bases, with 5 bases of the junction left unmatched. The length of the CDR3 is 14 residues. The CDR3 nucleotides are TGTGCCACCAGTGATCCAACAGGGGGCTCCGAGCAGTACTTC. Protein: CATSDPTGGSEQYF.

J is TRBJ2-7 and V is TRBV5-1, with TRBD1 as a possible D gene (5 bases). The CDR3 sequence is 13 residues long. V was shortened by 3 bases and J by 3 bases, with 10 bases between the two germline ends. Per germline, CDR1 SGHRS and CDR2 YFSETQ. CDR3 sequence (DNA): TGCGCCAGCAGCTATAGGGGCGTCTACGAGCAGTACTTC. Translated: CASSYRGVYEQYF.

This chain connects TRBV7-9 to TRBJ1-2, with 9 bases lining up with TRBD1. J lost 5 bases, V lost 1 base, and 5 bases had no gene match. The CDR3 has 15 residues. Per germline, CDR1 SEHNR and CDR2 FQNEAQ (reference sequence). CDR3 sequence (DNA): TGTGCCAGCAGCTTAGGTGACAGGGGGGAATATGGCTACACCTTC. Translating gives CASSLGDRGEYGYTF.

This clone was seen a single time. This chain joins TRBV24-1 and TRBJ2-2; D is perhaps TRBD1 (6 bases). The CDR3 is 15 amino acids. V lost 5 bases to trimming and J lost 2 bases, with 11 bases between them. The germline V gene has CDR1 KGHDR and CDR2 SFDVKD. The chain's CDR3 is CATSGGPANTGELFF. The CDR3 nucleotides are TGTGCCACCAGTGGGGGGCCAGCAAACACCGGGGAGCTGTTTTTT.

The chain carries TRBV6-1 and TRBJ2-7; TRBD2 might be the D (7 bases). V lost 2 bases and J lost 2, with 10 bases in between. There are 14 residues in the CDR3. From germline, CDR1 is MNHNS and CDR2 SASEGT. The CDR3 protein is CASSESGGTYEQYF. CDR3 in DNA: TGTGCCAGCAGTGAATCGGGGGGCACCTACGAGCAGTACTTC.

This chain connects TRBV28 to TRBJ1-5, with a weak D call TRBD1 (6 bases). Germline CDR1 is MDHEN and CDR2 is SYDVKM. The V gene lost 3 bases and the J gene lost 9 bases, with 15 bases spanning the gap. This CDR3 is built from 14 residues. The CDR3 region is CASSLGAGVLPQHF. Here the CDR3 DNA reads TGTGCCAGCAGTTTGGGGGCAGGGGTGTTGCCCCAGCATTTT.

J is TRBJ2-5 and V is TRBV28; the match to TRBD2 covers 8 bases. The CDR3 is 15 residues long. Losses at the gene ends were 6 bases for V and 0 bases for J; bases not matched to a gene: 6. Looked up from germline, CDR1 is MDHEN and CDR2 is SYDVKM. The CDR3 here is CASSRRGAHQETQYF. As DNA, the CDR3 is TGTGCCAGCAGCAGGCGGGGGGCACACCAAGAGACCCAGTACTTC.

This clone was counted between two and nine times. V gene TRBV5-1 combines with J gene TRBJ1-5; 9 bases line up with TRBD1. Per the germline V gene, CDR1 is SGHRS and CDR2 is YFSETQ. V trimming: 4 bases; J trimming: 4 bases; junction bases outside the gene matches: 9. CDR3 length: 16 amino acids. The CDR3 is CASSPDGTGINQPQHF. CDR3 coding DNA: TGCGCCAGCAGCCCCGACGGGACAGGGATTAATCAGCCCCAGCATTTT.

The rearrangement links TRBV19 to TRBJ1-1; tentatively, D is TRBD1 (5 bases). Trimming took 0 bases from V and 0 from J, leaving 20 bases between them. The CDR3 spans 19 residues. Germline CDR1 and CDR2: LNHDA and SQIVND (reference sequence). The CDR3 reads CASSIDLWSAGIMNTEAFF. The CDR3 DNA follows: TGTGCCAGTAGTATAGATCTATGGTCGGCAGGGATCATGAACACTGAAGCTTTCTTT.

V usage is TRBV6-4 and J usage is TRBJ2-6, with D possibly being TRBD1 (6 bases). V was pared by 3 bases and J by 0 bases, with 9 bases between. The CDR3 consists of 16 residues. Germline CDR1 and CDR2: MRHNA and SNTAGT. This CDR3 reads CASSEEDSSGANVLTF. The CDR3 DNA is TGTGCCAGCAGTGAAGAGGACAGCTCTGGGGCCAACGTCCTGACTTTC.

CDR3 bases: TGTGCCAGCAGCGCCCACAGGGTGGAAAACGAGCAGTACTTC. This sequence encodes CASSAHRVENEQYF. The chain is built from TRBV9 and TRBJ2-7, with D possibly being TRBD1 (6 bases). The CDR3 totals 14 residues. CDR1 and CDR2 from the germline V gene are SGDLS and YYNGEE. The V gene lost 3 bases and the J gene lost 5 bases, with 15 bases spanning the gap.

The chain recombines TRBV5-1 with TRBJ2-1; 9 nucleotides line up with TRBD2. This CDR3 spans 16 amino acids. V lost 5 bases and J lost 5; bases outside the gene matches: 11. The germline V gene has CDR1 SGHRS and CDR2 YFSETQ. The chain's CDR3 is CASSPLGGGVNNEQFF. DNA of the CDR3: TGCGCCAGCAGTCCTCTCGGCGGGGGGGTAAACAATGAGCAGTTCTTC. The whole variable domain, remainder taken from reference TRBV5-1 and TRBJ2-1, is KAGVTQTPRYLIKTRGQQVTLSCSPISGHRSVSWYQQTPGQGLQFLFEYFSETQRNKGNFPGRFSGRQFSNSRSEMNVSTLELGDSALYLCASSPLGGGVNNEQFFGPGTRLTVL.

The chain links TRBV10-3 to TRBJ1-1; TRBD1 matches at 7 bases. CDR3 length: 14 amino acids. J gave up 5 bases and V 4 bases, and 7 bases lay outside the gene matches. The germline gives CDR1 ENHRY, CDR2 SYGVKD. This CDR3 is CAISALQGETEAFF. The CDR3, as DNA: TGTGCCATCAGTGCGCTGCAGGGGGAAACTGAAGCTTTCTTT.

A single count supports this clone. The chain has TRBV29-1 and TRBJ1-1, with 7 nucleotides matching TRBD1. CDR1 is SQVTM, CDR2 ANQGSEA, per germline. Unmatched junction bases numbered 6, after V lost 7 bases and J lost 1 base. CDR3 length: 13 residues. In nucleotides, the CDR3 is TGCAGCGCCGGGACAGCCCAGAACACTGAAGCTTTCTTT. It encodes CSAGTAQNTEAFF. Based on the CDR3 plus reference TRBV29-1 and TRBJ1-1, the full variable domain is SAVISQKPSRDICQRGTSLTIQCQVDSQVTMMFWYRQQPGQSLTLIATANQGSEATYESGFVIDKFPISRPNLTFSTLTVSNMSPEDSSIYLCSAGTAQNTEAFFGQGTRLTVV.

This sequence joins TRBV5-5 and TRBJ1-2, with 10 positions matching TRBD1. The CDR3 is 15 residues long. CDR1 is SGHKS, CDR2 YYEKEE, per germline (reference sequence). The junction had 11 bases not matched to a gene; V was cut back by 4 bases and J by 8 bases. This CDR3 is CASSGRTGGRLGYTF. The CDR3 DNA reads TGTGCCAGCAGCGGCAGGACAGGGGGGCGGCTCGGCTACACCTTC.